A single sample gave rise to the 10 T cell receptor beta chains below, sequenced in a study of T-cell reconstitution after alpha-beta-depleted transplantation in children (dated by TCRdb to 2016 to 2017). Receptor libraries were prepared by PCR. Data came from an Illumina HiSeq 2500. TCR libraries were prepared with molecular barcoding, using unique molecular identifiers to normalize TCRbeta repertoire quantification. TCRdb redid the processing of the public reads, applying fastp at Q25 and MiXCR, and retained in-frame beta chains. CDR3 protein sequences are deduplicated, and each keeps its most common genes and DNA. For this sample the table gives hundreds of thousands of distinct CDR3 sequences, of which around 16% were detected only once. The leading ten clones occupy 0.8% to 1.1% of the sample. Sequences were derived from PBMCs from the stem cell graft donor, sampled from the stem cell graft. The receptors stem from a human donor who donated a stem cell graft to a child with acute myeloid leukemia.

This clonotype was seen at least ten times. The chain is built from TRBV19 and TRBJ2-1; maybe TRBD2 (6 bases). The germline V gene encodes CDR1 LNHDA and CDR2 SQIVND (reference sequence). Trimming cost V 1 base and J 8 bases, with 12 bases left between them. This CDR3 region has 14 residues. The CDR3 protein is CASSIAWGGDEQFF. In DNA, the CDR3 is TGTGCCAGTAGTATAGCATGGGGCGGGGATGAGCAGTTCTTC.

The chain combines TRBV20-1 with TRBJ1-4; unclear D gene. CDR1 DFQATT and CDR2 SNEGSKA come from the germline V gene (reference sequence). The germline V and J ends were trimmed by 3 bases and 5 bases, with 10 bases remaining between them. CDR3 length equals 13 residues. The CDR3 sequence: CSARKAENEKLFF. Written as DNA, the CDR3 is TGCAGTGCTAGGAAGGCAGAGAATGAAAAACTGTTTTTT.

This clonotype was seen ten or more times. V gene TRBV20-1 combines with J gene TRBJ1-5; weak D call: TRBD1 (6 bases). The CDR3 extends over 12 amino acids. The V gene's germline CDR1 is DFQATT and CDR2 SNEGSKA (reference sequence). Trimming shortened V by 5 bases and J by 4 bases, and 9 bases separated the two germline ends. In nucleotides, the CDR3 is TGCAGTGCTGATGACAGGAATCAGCCCCAGCATTTT. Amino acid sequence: CSADDRNQPQHF.

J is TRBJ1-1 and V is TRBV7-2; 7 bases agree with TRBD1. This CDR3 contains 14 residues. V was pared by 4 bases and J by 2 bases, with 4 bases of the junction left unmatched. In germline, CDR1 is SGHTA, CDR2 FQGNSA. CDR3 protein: CASSYQGGNTEAFF. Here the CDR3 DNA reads TGTGCCAGCAGCTACCAGGGGGGTAACACTGAAGCTTTCTTT.

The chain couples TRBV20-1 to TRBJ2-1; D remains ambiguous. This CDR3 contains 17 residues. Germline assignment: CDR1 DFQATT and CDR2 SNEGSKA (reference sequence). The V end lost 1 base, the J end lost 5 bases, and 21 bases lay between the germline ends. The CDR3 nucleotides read TGCAGTGCTAGAGTAAGGAGCTTGGAAAGACCGAACAATGAGCAGTTCTTC. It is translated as CSARVRSLERPNNEQFF.

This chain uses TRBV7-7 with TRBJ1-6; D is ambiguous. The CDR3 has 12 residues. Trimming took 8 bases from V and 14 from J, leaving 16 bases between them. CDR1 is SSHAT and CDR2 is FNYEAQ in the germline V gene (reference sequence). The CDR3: CASGDKLGALHF. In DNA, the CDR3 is TGTGCCAGCGGGGATAAGCTGGGCGCCCTCCACTTT.

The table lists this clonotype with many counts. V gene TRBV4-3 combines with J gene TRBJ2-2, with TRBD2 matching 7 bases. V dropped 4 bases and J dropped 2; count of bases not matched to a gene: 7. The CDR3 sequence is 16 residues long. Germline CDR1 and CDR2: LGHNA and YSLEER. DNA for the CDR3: TGCGCCAGCAGCCCGGATCTAGCGGCCAACACCGGGGAGCTGTTTTTT. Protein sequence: CASSPDLAANTGELFF.

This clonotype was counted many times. This CDR3 is CASSYAGLPPDNEQFF. The DNA for the CDR3 is TGTGCCAGCAGTTACGCTGGACTCCCCCCGGACAATGAGCAGTTCTTC. V and J are TRBV6-2 or TRBV6-3 and TRBJ2-1; TRBD2 might be the D (5 bases). Deletions cut 2 bases from V and 5 bases from J, with 16 bases between. The germline gives CDR1 MNHEY, CDR2 SVGEGT. The CDR3 has 16 amino acids.

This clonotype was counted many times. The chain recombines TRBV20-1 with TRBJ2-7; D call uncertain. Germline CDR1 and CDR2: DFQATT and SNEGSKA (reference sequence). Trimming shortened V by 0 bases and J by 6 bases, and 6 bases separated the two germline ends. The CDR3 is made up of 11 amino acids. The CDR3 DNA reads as TGCAGTGCTAGAGATCCGGGCGAGCAGTACTTC. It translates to CSARDPGEQYF.

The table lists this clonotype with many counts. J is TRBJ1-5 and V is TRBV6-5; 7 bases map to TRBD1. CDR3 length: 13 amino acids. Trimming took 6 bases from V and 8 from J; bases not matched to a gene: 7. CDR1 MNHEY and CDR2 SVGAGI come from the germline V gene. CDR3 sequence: CASRRDRDKPQHF. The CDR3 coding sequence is TGTGCCAGCAGGCGCGACAGGGACAAGCCCCAGCATTTT.